The entry below gives a single T cell receptor beta chain sequence along with its context. What it binds is not known. Genes and germline are mouse. The read finishes 1 residue shy of the CDR3 end, and the germline J gene is used to complete it. In the same sample, other DNA sequences code for this CDR3. The CDR3 contains 14 residues. Germline V gene data show CDR1 as SNHLY and CDR2 as FYNGKV (reference sequence). V was cut by 3 bases and J by 0 bases, with 7 bases left in between. TCRbeta CDR3 was sequenced at survey depth with template counts. Method: immunoSEQ multiplex PCR; TCRdb's copy keeps in-frame clones and lacks some. The repertoire consists of over 45,000 clones, with over 70% occurring once and the leading ten covering approximately 0.59%. This specimen belongs to a study of tissue T cells after allogeneic stem cell transplantation. Overall study results and limits: This small cohort was clinically heterogeneous, and sampling depth was a limitation. Anatomically similar tissues had similar TCR repertoires within each patient. Shared clones across patients were few; motif clustering revealed tissue-specific shared signatures.

Sequencing was performed on sorted cells pooled from one or two spleens. This receptor was taken from a pool of C57BL/6 mice in good health. This chain uses TRBV3 with TRBJ2-3; D could derive from TRBD1 or TRBD2 (5 bases each). The sequenced part of the CDR3 DNA is TGTGCCAGCAGCTTGGGGGATAGTGCAGAAACGCTGTAT. Translating gives CASSLGDSAETLY. The full CDR3 protein is CASSLGDSAETLYF. The variable domain in full, completed from reference TRBV3 and TRBJ2-3, reads GPKVLQIPSHQIIDMGQMVTLNCDPVSNHLYFYWYKQILGQQMEFLVNFYNGKVMEKSKLFKDQFSVERPDGSYFTLKIQPTALEDSAVYFCASSLGDSAETLYFGSGTRLTVL.